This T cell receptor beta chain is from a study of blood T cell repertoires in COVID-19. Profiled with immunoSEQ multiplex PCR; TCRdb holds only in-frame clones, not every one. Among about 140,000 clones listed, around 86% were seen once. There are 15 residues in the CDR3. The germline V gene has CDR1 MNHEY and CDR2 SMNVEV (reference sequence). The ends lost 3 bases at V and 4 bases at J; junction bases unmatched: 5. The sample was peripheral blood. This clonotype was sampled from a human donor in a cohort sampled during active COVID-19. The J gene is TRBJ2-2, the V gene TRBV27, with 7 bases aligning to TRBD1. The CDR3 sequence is CASSFRDSGTGELFF. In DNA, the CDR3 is TGTGCCAGCAGTTTCCGGGACAGTGGCACCGGGGAGCTGTTTTTT.